A single TCR beta chain is shown here with its context. The source of the sample is a study of blood T cell repertoires in COVID-19. Looking at the study overall: COVID-19 samples collected from the United States, Italy and Spain covered acute and convalescent phases. T cells, B-cell-depleted T cells, or PBMCs supplied cDNA or gDNA.

In the source study's methods: Nucleated cell number was recorded as an estimate derived from reference gene primer amplification. TCRdb's copy holds only in-frame clones and misses some; the assay was immunoSEQ multiplex PCR. D and trimming come from the DNA, and the V and J calls and clone size come from that table. This sample has a few hundred thousand clones, with approximately 86% found just once. It was during active infection that Seattle patients were enrolled and then longitudinally followed. V dropped 0 bases and J dropped 6 bases, with 12 bases sitting between them. CDR1 SGHRS and CDR2 YFSETQ come from the germline V gene. This CDR3 has 14 amino acids.

This chain uses TRBV5-1 with TRBJ1-2, with D possibly TRBD1 on 5 matching bases. Sequenced input: peripheral blood. The receptor comes from a woman aged 55-69 years with COVID-19, enrolled during active disease. The CDR3 here is CASSLVAQGNGYTF. The CDR3 coding sequence is TGCGCCAGCAGCTTGGTAGCCCAGGGAAATGGCTACACCTTC.